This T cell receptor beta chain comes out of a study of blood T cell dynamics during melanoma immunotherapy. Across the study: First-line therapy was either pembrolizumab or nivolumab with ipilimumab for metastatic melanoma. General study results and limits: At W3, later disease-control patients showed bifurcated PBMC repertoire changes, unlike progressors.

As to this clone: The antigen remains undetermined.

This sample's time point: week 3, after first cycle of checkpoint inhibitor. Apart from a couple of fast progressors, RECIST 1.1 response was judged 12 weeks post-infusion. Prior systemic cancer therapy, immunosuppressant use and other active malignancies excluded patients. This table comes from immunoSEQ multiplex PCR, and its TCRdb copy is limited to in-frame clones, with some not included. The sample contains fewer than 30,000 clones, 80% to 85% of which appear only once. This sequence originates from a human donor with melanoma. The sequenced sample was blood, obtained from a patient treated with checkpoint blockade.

The CDR3 spells CASSSGSPGTSVGELFF. The CDR3 DNA is TGTGCCAGCAGCTCAGGATCCCCCGGGACTAGCGTCGGGGAGCTGTTTTTT. The rearrangement links TRBV5-4 to TRBJ2-2; 10 bases map to TRBD2. Germline V gene lookup returns CDR1 SGHNT and CDR2 YYREEE (reference sequence). The V and J ends lost 3 bases and 7 bases, in that order; junction bases with no gene match: 12. This CDR3 is built from 17 residues.